Each of the 3 T cell receptor beta chains below was sequenced from the same sample in a study of T-cell memory formation after mild COVID-19. TCRdb re-analysed the 5' RACE reads in MiXCR, keeping a single row per CDR3 protein. The table has over 300,000 distinct CDR3 sequences, 20% to 25% seen once. What was sequenced was PBMCs or a T cell subset sorted from them (not recorded which). These receptor sequences come from a man between 18 and 29 years old who had mild COVID-19 (a few samples of this study predate the infection). Cell type and time point are not known.

The table lists this clonotype with many counts. The chain is built from TRBV7-2 and TRBJ2-5, with TRBD2 matching over 10 bases. CDR3 length equals 17 residues. The V and J ends lost 0 bases and 0 bases, in that order; junction bases with no gene match: 4. Germline CDR1 SGHTA, CDR2 FQGNSA. CDR3 sequence reads: CASSLASGGKDQETQYF. The CDR3 DNA follows: TGTGCCAGCAGCTTAGCTAGCGGGGGGAAAGACCAAGAGACCCAGTACTTC. The complete variable domain, with remaining parts taken from reference TRBV7-2 and TRBJ2-5, reads GAGVSQSPSNKVTEKGKDVELRCDPISGHTALYWYRQSLGQGLEFLIYFQGNSAPDKSGLPSDRFSAERTGGSVSTLTIQRTQQEDSAVYLCASSLASGGKDQETQYFGPGTRLLVL.

The chain links TRBV11-2 to TRBJ2-1; TRBD1 aligns across 8 bases. CDR1 and CDR2 (germline): SGHAT, FQNNGV. The length of the CDR3 is 13 residues. V dropped 3 bases and J dropped 6; count of bases not matched to a gene: 1. The CDR3 coding sequence is TGTGCCAGCAGCTTCGACAGGGGCAATGAGCAGTTCTTC. Its protein is CASSFDRGNEQFF. The complete variable domain, with remaining parts taken from reference TRBV11-2 and TRBJ2-1, reads EAGVAQSPRYKIIEKRQSVAFWCNPISGHATLYWYQQILGQGPKLLIQFQNNGVVDDSQLPKDRFSAERLKGVDSTLKIQPAKLEDSAVYLCASSFDRGNEQFFGPGTRLTVL.

The V and J genes are TRBV5-6 and TRBJ1-4; 7 positions match TRBD1. The CDR3 contains 14 residues. In germline, CDR1 is SGHDT, CDR2 YYEEEE. With 2 bases clipped from V and 8 bases from J, the junction kept 6 bases outside the gene matches. The CDR3 is CASSFGRGYEKLFF. For the CDR3, the DNA is TGTGCCAGCAGCTTCGGCAGGGGGTACGAAAAACTGTTTTTT.